The clone carrying this T cell receptor (beta chain) was seen at least ten times. Unique molecular identifier tags were affixed to discrete cDNA molecules. TCRdb reanalysed the 5' RACE reads using MiXCR and keeps one entry per CDR3 protein. The repertoire consists of tens of thousands of distinct CDR3 sequences, with roughly 4.5% occurring once and the leading ten covering about a tenth. The sample is drawn from a study of early T cells in non-severe SARS-CoV-2 infection. The CDR3 is made up of 12 amino acids. The germline gives CDR1 LGHDT, CDR2 YNNKEL (reference sequence). Trimming shortened V by 0 bases and J by 7 bases, and 5 bases separated the two germline ends.

The rearrangement joins TRBV3-1 to TRBJ2-3; D gene ambiguous. The sequenced material came from whole blood. This sequence was found in an adult who was a healthcare worker with PCR-confirmed SARS-CoV-2 infection or an uninfected control (not recorded which). The CDR3 DNA reads TGTGCCAGCAGCCAAGATTTTTATACGCAGTATTTT. Translated: CASSQDFYTQYF.